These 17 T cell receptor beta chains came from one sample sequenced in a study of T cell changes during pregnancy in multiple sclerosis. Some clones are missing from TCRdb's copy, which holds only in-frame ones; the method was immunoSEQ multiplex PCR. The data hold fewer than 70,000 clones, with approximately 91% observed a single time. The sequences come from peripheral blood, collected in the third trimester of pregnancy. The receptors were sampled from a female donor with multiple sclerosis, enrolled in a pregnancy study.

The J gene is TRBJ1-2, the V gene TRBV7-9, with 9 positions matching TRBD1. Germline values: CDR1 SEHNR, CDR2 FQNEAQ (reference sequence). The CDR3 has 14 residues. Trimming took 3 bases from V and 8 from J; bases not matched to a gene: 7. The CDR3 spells CASSFEQGARGYTF. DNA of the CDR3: TGTGCCAGCAGCTTCGAACAGGGGGCGCGAGGCTACACCTTC.

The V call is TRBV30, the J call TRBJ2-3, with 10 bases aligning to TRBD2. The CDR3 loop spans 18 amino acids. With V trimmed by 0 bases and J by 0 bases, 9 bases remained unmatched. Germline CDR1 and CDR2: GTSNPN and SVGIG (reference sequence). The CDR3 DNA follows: TGTGCCTGGAGTGTGTGGGCTAGCGGGGGCCTAAGCACAGATACGCAGTATTTT. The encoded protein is CAWSVWASGGLSTDTQYF.

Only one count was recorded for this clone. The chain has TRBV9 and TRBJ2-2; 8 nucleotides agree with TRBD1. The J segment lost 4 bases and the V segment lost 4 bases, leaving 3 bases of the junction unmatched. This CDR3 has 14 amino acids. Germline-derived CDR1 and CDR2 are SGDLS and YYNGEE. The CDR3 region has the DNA TGTGCCAGCAGCACTGGACAGGGCACCGGGGAGCTGTTTTTT. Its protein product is CASSTGQGTGELFF.

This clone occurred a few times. The DNA of the CDR3 is TGTGCCACAACCGATACAGGGGGCGGAACTGAAGCTTTCTTT. Its protein product is CATTDTGGGTEAFF. J is TRBJ1-1 and V is TRBV6-1, with 9 bases fitting TRBD1. The CDR3 extends over 14 amino acids. Germline CDR1 is MNHNS and CDR2 is SASEGT. Germline trimming cut 10 bases from V and 5 bases from J; bases unmatched to any gene: 11.

CDR3 sequence: CASSFLGSTYEQYF. In nucleotides, the CDR3 is TGTGCCAGCAGCTTTTTGGGCAGCACCTACGAGCAGTACTTC. The chain joins TRBV5-6 to TRBJ2-7; unclear D gene. V lost 2 bases to trimming and J lost 2 bases, with 11 bases between them. The CDR3 runs to 14 residues. Germline assignment: CDR1 SGHDT and CDR2 YYEEEE.

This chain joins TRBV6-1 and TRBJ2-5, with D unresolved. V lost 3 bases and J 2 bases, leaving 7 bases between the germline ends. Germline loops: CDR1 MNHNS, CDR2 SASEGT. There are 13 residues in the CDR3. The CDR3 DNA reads TGTGCCAGCAGTGATGAACTTCAAGAGACCCAGTACTTC. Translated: CASSDELQETQYF.

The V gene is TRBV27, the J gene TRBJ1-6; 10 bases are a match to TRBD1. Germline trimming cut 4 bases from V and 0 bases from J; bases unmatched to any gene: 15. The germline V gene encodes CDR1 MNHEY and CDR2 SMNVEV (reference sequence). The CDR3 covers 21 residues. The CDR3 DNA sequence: TGTGCCAGCAGTTCCAACAGACCGGGACAGGGGACGAGCTCCTATAATTCACCCCTCCACTTT. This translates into CASSSNRPGQGTSSYNSPLHF.

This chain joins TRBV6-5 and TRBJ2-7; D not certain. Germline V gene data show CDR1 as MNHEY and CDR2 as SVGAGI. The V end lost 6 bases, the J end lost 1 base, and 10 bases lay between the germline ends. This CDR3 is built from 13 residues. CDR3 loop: CASRPDISYEQYF. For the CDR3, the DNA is TGTGCCAGCAGACCCGACATATCCTACGAGCAGTACTTC.

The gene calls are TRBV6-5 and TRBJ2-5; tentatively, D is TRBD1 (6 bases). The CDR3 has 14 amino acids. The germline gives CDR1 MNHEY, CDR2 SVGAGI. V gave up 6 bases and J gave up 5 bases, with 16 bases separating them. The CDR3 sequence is CASRQVRQAETQYF. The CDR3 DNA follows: TGTGCCAGCAGACAGGTCCGACAGGCGGAGACCCAGTACTTC.

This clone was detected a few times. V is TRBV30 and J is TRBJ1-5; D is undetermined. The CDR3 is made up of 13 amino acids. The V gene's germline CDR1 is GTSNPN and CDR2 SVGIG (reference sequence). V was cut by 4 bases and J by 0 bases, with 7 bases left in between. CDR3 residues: CAWTADSNQPQHF. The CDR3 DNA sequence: TGTGCCTGGACAGCGGATAGCAATCAGCCCCAGCATTTT.

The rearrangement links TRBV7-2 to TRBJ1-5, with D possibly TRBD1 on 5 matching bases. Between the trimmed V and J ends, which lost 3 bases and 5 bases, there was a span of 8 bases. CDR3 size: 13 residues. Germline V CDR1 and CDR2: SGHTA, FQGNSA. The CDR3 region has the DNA TGTGCCAGCAGCTTTTCAGGGTATCAGCCCCAGCATTTT. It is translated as CASSFSGYQPQHF. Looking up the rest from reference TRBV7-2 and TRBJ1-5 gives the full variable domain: GAGVSQSPSNKVTEKGKDVELRCDPISGHTALYWYRQSLGQGLEFLIYFQGNSAPDKSGLPSDRFSAERTGGSVSTLTIQRTQQEDSAVYLCASSFSGYQPQHFGDGTRLSIL.

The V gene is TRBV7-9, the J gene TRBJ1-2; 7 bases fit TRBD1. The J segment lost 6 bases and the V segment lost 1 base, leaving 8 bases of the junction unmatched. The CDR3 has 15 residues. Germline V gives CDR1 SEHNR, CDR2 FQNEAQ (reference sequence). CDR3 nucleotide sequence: TGTGCCAGCAGCTTAGAAGGGGGCCGTGGTGATGGCTACACCTTC. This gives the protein CASSLEGGRGDGYTF.

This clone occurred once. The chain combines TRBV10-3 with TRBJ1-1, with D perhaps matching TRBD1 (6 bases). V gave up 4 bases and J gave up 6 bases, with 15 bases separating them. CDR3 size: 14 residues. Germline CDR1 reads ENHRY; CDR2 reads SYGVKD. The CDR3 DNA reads TGTGCCATCAGTGGCCAGGGGAACAGGGCTGAAGCTTTCTTT. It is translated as CAISGQGNRAEAFF.

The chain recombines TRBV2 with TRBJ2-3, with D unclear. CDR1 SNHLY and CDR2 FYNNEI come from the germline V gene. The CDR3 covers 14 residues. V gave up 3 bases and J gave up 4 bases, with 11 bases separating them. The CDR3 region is CASSDLTEADTQYF. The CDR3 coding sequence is TGTGCCAGCAGTGACCTGACCGAGGCAGATACGCAGTATTTT. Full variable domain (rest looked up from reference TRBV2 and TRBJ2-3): EPEVTQTPSHQVTQMGQEVILRCVPISNHLYFYWYRQILGQKVEFLVSFYNNEISEKSEIFDDQFSVERPDGSNFTLKIRSTKLEDSAMYFCASSDLTEADTQYFGPGTRLTVL.

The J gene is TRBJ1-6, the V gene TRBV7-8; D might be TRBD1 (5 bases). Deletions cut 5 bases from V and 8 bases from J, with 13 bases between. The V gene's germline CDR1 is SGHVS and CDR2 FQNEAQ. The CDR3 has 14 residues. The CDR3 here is CASSVGGIDSPLHF. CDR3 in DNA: TGTGCCAGCAGCGTGGGGGGGATCGATTCACCCCTCCACTTT.

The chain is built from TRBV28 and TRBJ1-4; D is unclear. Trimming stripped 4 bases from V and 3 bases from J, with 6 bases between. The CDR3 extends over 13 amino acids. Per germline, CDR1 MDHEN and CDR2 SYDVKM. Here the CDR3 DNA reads TGTGCCAGCAGTTCCGGGTCTAATGAAAAACTGTTTTTT. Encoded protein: CASSSGSNEKLFF. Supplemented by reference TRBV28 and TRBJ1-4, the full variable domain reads DVKVTQSSRYLVKRTGEKVFLECVQDMDHENMFWYRQDPGLGLRLIYFSYDVKMKEKGDIPEGYSVSREKKERFSLILESASTNQTSMYLCASSSGSNEKLFFGSGTQLSVL.

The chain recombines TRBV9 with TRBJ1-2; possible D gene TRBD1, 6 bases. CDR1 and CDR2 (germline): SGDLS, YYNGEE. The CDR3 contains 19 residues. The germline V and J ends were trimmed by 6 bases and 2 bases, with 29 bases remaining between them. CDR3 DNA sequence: TGTGCCAGCACGGGGTGGGATAGGGGGGGGCGTAAGGACAACTATGGCTACACCTTC. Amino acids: CASTGWDRGGRKDNYGYTF.